This T cell receptor beta chain was sequenced during a study of T cell responses to AZD1222 COVID-19 vaccine. Study observations and caveats: It was only a handful of AZD1222 recipients who were seropositive at baseline. Clonal diversity was possibly underestimated; the donors were predominantly white British and more often female.

V was pared by 4 bases and J by 1 base, with 16 bases between. CDR1 KGHDR and CDR2 SFDVKD come from the germline V gene. The CDR3 has 17 residues. Clones were sequenced by immunoSEQ multiplex PCR, and TCRdb holds only the in-frame ones, with some missing. The sample holds just under 90,000 clones, 70% to 90% seen once. A note on this clone: Its target is not known.

Sequenced material: peripheral blood, taken on day 0 of AZD1222 vaccination. The sequence came from an adult in good health. The chain is built from TRBV24-1 and TRBJ1-5; D is possibly TRBD1 (6 bases). CDR3 sequence: CATSDPKQGGSNQPQHF. The CDR3 coding sequence is TGTGCCACCAGTGACCCCAAACAGGGTGGGAGCAATCAGCCCCAGCATTTT.